This T cell receptor (beta chain) was recorded in a study of Tregs in tolerant kidney transplant recipients. The nonmyeloablative bone marrow transplants came from related graft donors, with transient mixed chimerism. Germline V gene sequence: CDR1 SEHNR, CDR2 FQNEAQ (reference sequence). The trim removed 6 bases at V and 7 bases at J, leaving 10 bases unmatched. CDR3 length equals 15 residues. The method was immunoSEQ multiplex PCR; TCRdb's version includes in-frame clones alone and lacks a portion of them. This table holds about 81,000 clones, around 90% found once. The chain carries TRBV7-9 and TRBJ1-5; 9 bases match TRBD1. Source: CD4+ T cells from blood (PBMCs), taken 24 months after the transplant. The source of this sequence is a human patient who received a combined kidney and bone marrow transplant. T cells may partly derive from the graft donor. The CDR3 bases are TGTGCCAGCAGTTCCGGGACAGGGACCAGGCAGCCCCAGCATTTT. It specifies CASSSGTGTRQPQHF.